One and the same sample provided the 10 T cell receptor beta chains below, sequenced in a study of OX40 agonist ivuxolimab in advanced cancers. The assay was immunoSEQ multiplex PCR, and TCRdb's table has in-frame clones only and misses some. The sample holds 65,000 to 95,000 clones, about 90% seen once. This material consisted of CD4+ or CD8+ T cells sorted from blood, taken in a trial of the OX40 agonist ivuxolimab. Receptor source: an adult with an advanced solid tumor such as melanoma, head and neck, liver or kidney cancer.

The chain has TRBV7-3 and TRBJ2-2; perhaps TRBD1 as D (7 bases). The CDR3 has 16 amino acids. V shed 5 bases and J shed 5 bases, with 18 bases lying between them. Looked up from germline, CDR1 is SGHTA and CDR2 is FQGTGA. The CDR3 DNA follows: TGTGCCAGCAGCCCAGGCGGCAGGGGGAGGACCGGGGAGCTGTTTTTT. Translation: CASSPGGRGRTGELFF.

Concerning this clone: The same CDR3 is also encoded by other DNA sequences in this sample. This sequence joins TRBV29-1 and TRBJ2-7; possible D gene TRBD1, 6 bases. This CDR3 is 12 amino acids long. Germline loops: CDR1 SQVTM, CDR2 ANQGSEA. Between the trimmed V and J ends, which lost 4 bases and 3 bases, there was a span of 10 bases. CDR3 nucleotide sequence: TGCAGCGTTGGCCAGGGGAGCTACGAGCAGTACTTC. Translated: CSVGQGSYEQYF.

The DNA of the CDR3 is TGTGCCACCAGCAGACAGGGGGTGGAAACTGAAGCTTTCTTT. Protein product: CATSRQGVETEAFF. This chain uses TRBV15 with TRBJ1-1; 7 bases map to TRBD1. Germline V CDR1 and CDR2: LNHNV, YYDKDF (reference sequence). The ends lost 2 bases at V and 5 bases at J; junction bases unmatched: 5. This CDR3 comprises 14 residues.

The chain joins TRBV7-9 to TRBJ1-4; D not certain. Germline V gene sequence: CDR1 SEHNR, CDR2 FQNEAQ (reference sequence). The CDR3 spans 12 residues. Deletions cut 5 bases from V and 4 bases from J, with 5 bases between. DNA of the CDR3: TGTGCCAGCAGCCCCCATAATGAAAAACTGTTTTTT. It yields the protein CASSPHNEKLFF.

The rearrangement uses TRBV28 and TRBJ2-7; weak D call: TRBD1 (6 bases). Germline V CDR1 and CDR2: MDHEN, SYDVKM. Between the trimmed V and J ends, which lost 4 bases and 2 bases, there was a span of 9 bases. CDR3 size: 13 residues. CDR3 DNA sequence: TGTGCCAGCAGTTGGACAGCCCCCTACGAGCAGTACTTC. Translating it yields CASSWTAPYEQYF.

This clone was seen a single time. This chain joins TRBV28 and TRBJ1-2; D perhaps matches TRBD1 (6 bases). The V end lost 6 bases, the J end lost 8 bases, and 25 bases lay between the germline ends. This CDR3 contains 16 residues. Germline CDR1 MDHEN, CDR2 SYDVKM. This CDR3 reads CASSPVWGGLQKGYTF. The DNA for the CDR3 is TGTGCCAGCAGCCCCGTGTGGGGGGGCCTTCAGAAGGGCTACACCTTC.

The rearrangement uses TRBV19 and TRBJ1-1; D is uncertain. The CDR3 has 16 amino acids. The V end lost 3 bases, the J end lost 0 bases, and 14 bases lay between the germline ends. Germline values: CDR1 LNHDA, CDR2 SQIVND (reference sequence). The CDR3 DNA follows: TGTGCCAGTAGTATCTCCACAGTTCAAATGAACACTGAAGCTTTCTTT. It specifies CASSISTVQMNTEAFF. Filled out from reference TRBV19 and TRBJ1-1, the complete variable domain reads DGGITQSPKYLFRKEGQNVTLSCEQNLNHDAMYWYRQDPGQGLRLIYYSQIVNDFQKGDIAEGYSVSREKKESFPLTVTSAQKNPTAFYLCASSISTVQMNTEAFFGQGTRLTVV.

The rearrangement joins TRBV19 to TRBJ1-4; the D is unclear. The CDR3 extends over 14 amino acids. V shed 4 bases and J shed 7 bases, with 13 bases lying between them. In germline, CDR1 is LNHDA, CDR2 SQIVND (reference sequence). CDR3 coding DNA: TGTGCCAGTAGTAACAACCGAGCGGGTGAAAAACTGTTTTTT. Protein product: CASSNNRAGEKLFF.

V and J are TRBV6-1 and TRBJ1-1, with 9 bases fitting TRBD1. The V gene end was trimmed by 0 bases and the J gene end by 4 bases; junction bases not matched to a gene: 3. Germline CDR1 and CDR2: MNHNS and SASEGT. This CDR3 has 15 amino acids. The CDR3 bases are TGTGCCAGCAGTGAAGCTGGGACAGGGTTCACTGAAGCTTTCTTT. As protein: CASSEAGTGFTEAFF.

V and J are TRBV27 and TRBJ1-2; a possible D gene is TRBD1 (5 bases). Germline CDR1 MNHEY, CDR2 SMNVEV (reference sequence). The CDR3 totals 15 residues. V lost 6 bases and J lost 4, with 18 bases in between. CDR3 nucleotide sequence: TGTGCCAGCAGAGTTTTGGAGGGGCCTTTCTATGGCTACACCTTC. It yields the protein CASRVLEGPFYGYTF.